The 17 T cell receptor beta chains listed next were all sequenced from one sample in a study of cytomegalovirus exposure and HLA in healthy donors. The PCR had 60 Vbeta and 13 Jbeta primers. Profiled with immunoSEQ multiplex PCR; TCRdb holds only in-frame clones, not every one. This repertoire shows nearly 65,000 clones, approximately 76% found once; its top ten account for approximately 5.4%. Sequenced material: PBMCs. These receptors were obtained from a man between 50 and 59 years old in good health and CMV-seronegative.

This clone was seen only a few times. The rearrangement joins TRBV4-1 to TRBJ1-4; D is perhaps TRBD1 (6 bases). Trimming stripped 0 bases from V and 8 bases from J, with 13 bases between. Germline lookup yields CDR1 MGHRA and CDR2 YSYEKL. CDR3 length equals 15 residues. The CDR3 nucleotides are TGCGCCAGCAGCCAAGATCGAGGGGGTTTCGAAAAACTGTTTTTT. It yields the protein CASSQDRGGFEKLFF.

The chain combines TRBV5-4 with TRBJ2-7; 7 bases align to TRBD1. CDR1 is SGHNT and CDR2 is YYREEE in the germline V gene (reference sequence). The CDR3 has 15 residues. After removal of 0 bases from V and 3 bases from J, the junction contained 6 bases not matched to a gene. The CDR3 region has the DNA TGTGCCAGCAGCTTGGGGACGGACAGGCTCTACGAGCAGTACTTC. Translated: CASSLGTDRLYEQYF. The full variable domain, completed using reference TRBV5-4 and TRBJ2-7, is ETGVTQSPTHLIKTRGQQVTLRCSSQSGHNTVSWYQQALGQGPQFIFQYYREEENGRGNFPPRFSGLQFPNYSSELNVNALELDDSALYLCASSLGTDRLYEQYFGPGTRLTVT.

J is TRBJ1-1 and V is TRBV6-5, with a possible D match to TRBD1 (5 bases). CDR3 size: 14 residues. CDR1 is MNHEY and CDR2 is SVGAGI in the germline V gene. V shed 4 bases and J shed 7 bases, with 16 bases lying between them. CDR3 amino acids: CASSSAKFRVEAFF. CDR3 bases: TGTGCCAGCAGTTCCGCGAAGTTCAGGGTTGAAGCTTTCTTT.

This clone was seen only a few times. The V gene is TRBV6-4, the J gene TRBJ2-1; 13 nucleotides line up with TRBD2. There are 14 residues in the CDR3. After removal of 4 bases from V and 6 bases from J, the junction contained 0 bases not matched to a gene. The germline gives CDR1 MRHNA, CDR2 SNTAGT. For the CDR3, the DNA is TGTGCCAGCAGTGGACTAGCGGGGGGCAATGAGCAGTTCTTC. Amino acids: CASSGLAGGNEQFF.

This chain uses TRBV29-1 with TRBJ1-4, with TRBD1 as a possible D gene (6 bases). Deletions cut 7 bases from V and 8 bases from J, with 14 bases between. The CDR3 runs 12 residues. Germline loops: CDR1 SQVTM, CDR2 ANQGSEA. DNA of the CDR3: TGCAGCGGAACAGGGTTAGGGGAAAAACTGTTTTTT. Translated: CSGTGLGEKLFF.

The J gene is TRBJ1-5, the V gene TRBV6-1, with D possibly being TRBD1 (6 bases). V lost 1 base and J 4 bases, leaving 11 bases between the germline ends. Per germline, CDR1 MNHNS and CDR2 SASEGT. The length of the CDR3 is 15 residues. CDR3 DNA sequence: TGTGCCAGCAGTGAAGGGGGGCCAGGAAATCAGCCCCAGCATTTT. Residues: CASSEGGPGNQPQHF.

The rearrangement joins TRBV5-1 to TRBJ2-7; possibly TRBD1 for D (6 bases). The CDR3 runs 14 residues. The ends were cut back, 0 bases at V and 7 bases at J, with 14 bases in the middle. CDR1 and CDR2 (germline): SGHRS, YFSETQ. The CDR3 region is CASSLAQGMGEQYF. The CDR3, as DNA: TGCGCCAGCAGCTTGGCCCAGGGGATGGGGGAGCAGTACTTC.

The chain carries TRBV7-9 and TRBJ2-7; the D gene is possibly TRBD1 (6 bases). V was cut by 5 bases and J by 2 bases, with 13 bases left in between. CDR1 SEHNR and CDR2 FQNEAQ come from the germline V gene (reference sequence). The CDR3 covers 14 residues. CDR3 sequence (DNA): TGTGCCAGCAGCCCAACCGGGACAACCTACGAGCAGTACTTC. Translating gives CASSPTGTTYEQYF.

The DNA for the CDR3 is TGTGCCAGCAGGAGTAGTGGCTACACCTTC. Protein product: CASRSSGYTF. V and J are TRBV9 and TRBJ1-2; D is undetermined. The V gene lost 5 bases and the J gene lost 7 bases, with 6 bases spanning the gap. This CDR3 spans 10 amino acids. Germline CDR1 and CDR2: SGDLS and YYNGEE.

J is TRBJ2-2 and V is TRBV10-3, with 12 bases that match TRBD2. The CDR3 consists of 18 residues. Germline loops: CDR1 ENHRY, CDR2 SYGVKD. Losses at the gene ends were 1 base for V and 2 bases for J; bases not matched to a gene: 5. As DNA, the CDR3 is TGTGCCATCAGTGAGTTCCCTAGCGGGGGGGCCAACACCGGGGAGCTGTTTTTT. The encoded protein is CAISEFPSGGANTGELFF.

This clone was recorded once. The gene calls are TRBV15 and TRBJ1-2; 12 bases are a match to TRBD1. Trimming took 3 bases from V and 4 from J; bases not matched to a gene: 3. Germline lookup yields CDR1 LNHNV and CDR2 YYDKDF (reference sequence). This CDR3 is 15 amino acids long. CDR3 bases: TGTGCCACCAGCAGGGGGACAGGGGGCGGCTATGGCTACACCTTC. Translating it yields CATSRGTGGGYGYTF.

The chain couples TRBV12-5 to TRBJ2-1, with D uncertain. Trimming pared 4 bases from V and 8 bases from J, leaving 12 bases between. This CDR3 contains 13 residues. Germline CDR1 LGHNT, CDR2 FRNRAP. In DNA, the CDR3 is TGTGCTAGTGGTTCACCCTCTAAAGATGAGCAGTTCTTC. Its protein product is CASGSPSKDEQFF. Full variable domain (missing parts from reference TRBV12-5 and TRBJ2-1): DARVTQTPRHKVTEMGQEVTMRCQPILGHNTVFWYRQTMMQGLELLAYFRNRAPLDDSGMPKDRFSAEMPDATLATLKIQPSEPRDSAVYFCASGSPSKDEQFFGPGTRLTVL.

The rearrangement links TRBV2 to TRBJ1-1, with D perhaps matching TRBD1 (5 bases). The CDR3 is 14 residues long. Trimming took 6 bases from V and 4 from J, leaving 15 bases between them. Germline V gene lookup returns CDR1 SNHLY and CDR2 FYNNEI. The CDR3 DNA sequence: TGTGCCAGCAGCCAGGCAGGGTCGATCACTGAAGCTTTCTTT. This gives the protein CASSQAGSITEAFF.

V and J are TRBV6-5 and TRBJ1-1, with 7 bases that match TRBD1. Trimming took 1 base from V and 1 from J; bases not matched to a gene: 3. This CDR3 has 15 amino acids. CDR1 and CDR2 (germline): MNHEY, SVGAGI. The CDR3 here is CASSYWTGRNTEAFF. The CDR3 bases are TGTGCCAGCAGTTACTGGACAGGTCGGAACACTGAAGCTTTCTTT.

The CDR3 DNA reads TGTGCCAGCTCATCGAAGACTAGCGGGGGGGCCACAGATACGCAGTATTTT. As protein: CASSSKTSGGATDTQYF. The J gene is TRBJ2-3, the V gene TRBV18; TRBD2 matches at 14 bases. Trimming at V came to 5 bases and at J to 2 bases, leaving 6 bases not matched to a gene. The germline V gene encodes CDR1 KGHSH and CDR2 LQKENI. The length of the CDR3 is 17 residues. The full variable domain, its missing parts supplied by reference TRBV18 and TRBJ2-3, is NAGVMQNPRHLVRRRGQEARLRCSPMKGHSHVYWYRQLPEEGLKFMVYLQKENIIDESGMPKERFSAEFPKEGPSILRIQQVVRGDSAAYFCASSSKTSGGATDTQYFGPGTRLTVL.

This clone was recorded once. A read error is likely, as this CDR3 ends without the conserved phenylalanine or tryptophan. J is TRBJ1-2 and V is TRBV19, with a weak D call TRBD1 (6 bases). V was shortened by 6 bases and J by 8 bases, with 19 bases between the two germline ends. CDR1 and CDR2 (germline): LNHDA, SQIVND (reference sequence). This CDR3 contains 14 residues. Here the CDR3 DNA reads TGTGCCAGTAGCTCAACAGGGTATTTGAAAGGCTACACCCTC. Its translation is CASSSTGYLKGYTL.

The J gene is TRBJ2-2, the V gene TRBV29-1, with unresolved D. The V and J ends lost 7 bases and 4 bases respectively, with 10 bases between them. Germline V gene sequence: CDR1 SQVTM, CDR2 ANQGSEA. This CDR3 is 12 amino acids long. CDR3 DNA: TGCAGCGGAGAGCGCGCCACCGGGGAGCTGTTTTTT. Its protein product is CSGERATGELFF.